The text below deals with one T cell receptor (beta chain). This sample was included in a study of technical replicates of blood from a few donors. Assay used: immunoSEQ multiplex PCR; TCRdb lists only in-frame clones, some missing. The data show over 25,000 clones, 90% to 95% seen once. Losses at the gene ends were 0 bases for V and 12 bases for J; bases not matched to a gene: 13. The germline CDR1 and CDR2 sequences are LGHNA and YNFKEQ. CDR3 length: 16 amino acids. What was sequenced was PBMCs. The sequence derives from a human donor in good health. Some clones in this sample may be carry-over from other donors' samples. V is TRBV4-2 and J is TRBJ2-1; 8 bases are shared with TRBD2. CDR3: CASSQDEGAGEVRQFF. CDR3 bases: TGTGCCAGCAGCCAAGATGAGGGAGCGGGAGAGGTGCGGCAGTTCTTC.